This TCR beta chain appears in the sequencing data of a study of identical twins. This clonotype was detected ten times or more. The CDR3 runs 15 residues. V lost 7 bases to trimming and J lost 0 bases, with 13 bases between them. TCRdb redid the calling of the 5' RACE reads with MiXCR, one entry per CDR3 protein. The data hold about 890,000 distinct CDR3 sequences, with over 9% observed a single time. This sample also belongs to another study, concerning yellow fever vaccine responses in identical twins.

Input material: PBMCs. This sequence joins TRBV12-3 or TRBV12-4 and TRBJ2-1; TRBD1 might be the D (5 bases). The receptor's source is a woman between 18 and 29 years old in good health. The DNA for the CDR3 is TGTGCCAGCACCACGTCAGGGTTCTCCTACAATGAGCAGTTCTTC. Translating it yields CASTTSGFSYNEQFF.